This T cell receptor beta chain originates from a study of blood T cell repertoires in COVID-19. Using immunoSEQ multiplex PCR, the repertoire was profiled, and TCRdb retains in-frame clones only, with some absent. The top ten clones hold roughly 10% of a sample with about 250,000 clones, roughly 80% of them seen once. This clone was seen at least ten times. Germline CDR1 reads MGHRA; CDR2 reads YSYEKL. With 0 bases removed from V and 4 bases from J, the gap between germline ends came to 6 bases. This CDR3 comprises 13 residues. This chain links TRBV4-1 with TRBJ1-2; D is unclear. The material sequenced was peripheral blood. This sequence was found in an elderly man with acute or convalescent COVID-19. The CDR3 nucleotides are TGCGCCAGCAGCCAAGAGGTGAGCTATGGCTACACCTTC. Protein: CASSQEVSYGYTF.